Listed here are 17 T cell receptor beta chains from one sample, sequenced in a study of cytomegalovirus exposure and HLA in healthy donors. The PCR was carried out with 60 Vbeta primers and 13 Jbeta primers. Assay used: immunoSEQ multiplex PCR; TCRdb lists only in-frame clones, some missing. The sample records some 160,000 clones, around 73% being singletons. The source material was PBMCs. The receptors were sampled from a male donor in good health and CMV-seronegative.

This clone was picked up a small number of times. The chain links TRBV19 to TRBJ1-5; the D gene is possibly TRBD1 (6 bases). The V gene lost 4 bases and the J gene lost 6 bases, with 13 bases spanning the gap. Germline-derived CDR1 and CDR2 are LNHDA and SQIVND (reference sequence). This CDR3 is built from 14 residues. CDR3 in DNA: TGTGCCAGTAGTACGAACAGGGCTGGTCAGCCCCAGCATTTT. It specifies CASSTNRAGQPQHF. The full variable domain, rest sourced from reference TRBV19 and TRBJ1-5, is DGGITQSPKYLFRKEGQNVTLSCEQNLNHDAMYWYRQDPGQGLRLIYYSQIVNDFQKGDIAEGYSVSREKKESFPLTVTSAQKNPTAFYLCASSTNRAGQPQHFGDGTRLSIL.

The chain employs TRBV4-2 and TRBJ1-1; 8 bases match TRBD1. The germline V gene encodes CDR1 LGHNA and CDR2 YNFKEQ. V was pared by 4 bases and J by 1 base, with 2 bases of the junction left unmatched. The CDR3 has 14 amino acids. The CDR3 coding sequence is TGTGCCAGCAGCCCGACAGGGGAGAACACTGAAGCTTTCTTT. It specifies CASSPTGENTEAFF.

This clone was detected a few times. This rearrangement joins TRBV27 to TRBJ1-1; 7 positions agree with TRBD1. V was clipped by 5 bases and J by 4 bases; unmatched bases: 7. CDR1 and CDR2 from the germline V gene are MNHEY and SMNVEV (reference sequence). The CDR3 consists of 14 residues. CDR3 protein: CASSMTGILTEAFF. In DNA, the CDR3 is TGTGCCAGCAGTATGACAGGGATCCTCACTGAAGCTTTCTTT.

CDR3 in amino acids: CASSLVGGGAFF. DNA for the CDR3: TGTGCCAGCAGCTTAGTTGGCGGCGGAGCTTTCTTT. The chain has TRBV11-2 and TRBJ1-1; D remains unclear. V was cut by 1 base and J by 10 bases, with 10 bases left in between. CDR3 length: 12 amino acids. Germline V gives CDR1 SGHAT, CDR2 FQNNGV.

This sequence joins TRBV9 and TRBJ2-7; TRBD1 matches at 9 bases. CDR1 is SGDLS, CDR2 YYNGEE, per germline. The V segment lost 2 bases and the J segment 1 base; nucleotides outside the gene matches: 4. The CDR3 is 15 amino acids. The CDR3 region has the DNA TGTGCCAGCAGCGTCACCGGGACAGGGTCCTACGAGCAGTACTTC. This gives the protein CASSVTGTGSYEQYF.

The CDR3 sequence: CASRGQGTGNYGYTF. Written as DNA, the CDR3 is TGTGCCAGCAGAGGTCAGGGTACGGGTAACTATGGCTACACCTTC. The genes are TRBV6-5 and TRBJ1-2; a weak D match, TRBD1 (5 bases). Trimming removed 6 bases from V and 1 base from J, with 15 bases in between. Germline CDR1 is MNHEY and CDR2 is SVGAGI. The CDR3 sequence is 15 residues long.

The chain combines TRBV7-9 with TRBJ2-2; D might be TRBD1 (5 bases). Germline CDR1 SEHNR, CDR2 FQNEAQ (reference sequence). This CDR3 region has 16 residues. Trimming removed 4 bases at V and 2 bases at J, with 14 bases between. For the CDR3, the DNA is TGTGCCAGCAGCTCCCTAATCAGGGAAAACACCGGGGAGCTGTTTTTT. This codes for CASSSLIRENTGELFF.

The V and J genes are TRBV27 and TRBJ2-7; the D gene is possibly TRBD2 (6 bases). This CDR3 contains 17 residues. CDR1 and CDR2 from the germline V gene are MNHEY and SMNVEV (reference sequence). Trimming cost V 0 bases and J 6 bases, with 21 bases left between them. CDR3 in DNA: TGTGCCAGCAGTTTATCTGCACCCTCCGGGACTGGCTCCGAGCAGTACTTC. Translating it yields CASSLSAPSGTGSEQYF.

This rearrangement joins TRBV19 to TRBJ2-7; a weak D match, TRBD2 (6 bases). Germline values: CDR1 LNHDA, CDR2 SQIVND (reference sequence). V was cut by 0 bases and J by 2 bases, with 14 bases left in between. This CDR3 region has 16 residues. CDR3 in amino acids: CASSIDRGSSPYEQYF. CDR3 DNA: TGTGCCAGTAGTATAGATCGGGGGAGCAGCCCCTACGAGCAGTACTTC. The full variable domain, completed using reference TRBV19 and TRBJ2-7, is DGGITQSPKYLFRKEGQNVTLSCEQNLNHDAMYWYRQDPGQGLRLIYYSQIVNDFQKGDIAEGYSVSREKKESFPLTVTSAQKNPTAFYLCASSIDRGSSPYEQYFGPGTRLTVT.

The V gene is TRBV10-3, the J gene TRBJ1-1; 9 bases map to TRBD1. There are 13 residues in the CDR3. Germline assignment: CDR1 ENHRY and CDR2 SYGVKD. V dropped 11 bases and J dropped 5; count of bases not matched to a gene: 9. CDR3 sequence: CAATQGAGTEAFF. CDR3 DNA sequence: TGTGCCGCAACACAGGGGGCCGGTACTGAAGCTTTCTTT.

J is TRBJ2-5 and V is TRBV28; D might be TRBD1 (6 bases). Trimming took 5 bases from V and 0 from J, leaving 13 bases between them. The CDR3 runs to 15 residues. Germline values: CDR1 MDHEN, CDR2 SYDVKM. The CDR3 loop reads CASSAYTGYQETQYF. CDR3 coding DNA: TGTGCCAGCAGTGCCTATACAGGGTACCAAGAGACCCAGTACTTC.

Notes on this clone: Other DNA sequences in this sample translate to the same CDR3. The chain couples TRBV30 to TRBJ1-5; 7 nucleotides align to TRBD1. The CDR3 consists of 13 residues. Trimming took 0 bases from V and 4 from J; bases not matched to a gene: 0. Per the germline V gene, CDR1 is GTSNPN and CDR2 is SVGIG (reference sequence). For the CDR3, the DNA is TGTGCCTGGAGTGTCAGGGGGAATCAGCCCCAGCATTTT. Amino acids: CAWSVRGNQPQHF.

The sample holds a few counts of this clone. The CDR3 reads CASSIRVSGTRSYEQYF. In DNA, the CDR3 is TGTGCCAGTAGTATACGGGTTAGCGGGACCCGCTCCTACGAGCAGTACTTC. This chain connects TRBV19 to TRBJ2-7, with 8 bases aligning to TRBD2. V gave up 2 bases and J gave up 0 bases; unmatched junction bases: 9. Germline loops: CDR1 LNHDA, CDR2 SQIVND (reference sequence). The CDR3 loop spans 17 amino acids.

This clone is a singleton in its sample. CDR3 DNA: TGTGCCAGCAGCCCCCCCGGGGGCTCTGGAAACACCATATATTTT. This encodes CASSPPGGSGNTIYF. V gene TRBV9 combines with J gene TRBJ1-3; tentatively, D is TRBD1 (5 bases). The germline V gene encodes CDR1 SGDLS and CDR2 YYNGEE. The CDR3 totals 15 residues. V gave up 4 bases and J gave up 0 bases, with 11 bases separating them.

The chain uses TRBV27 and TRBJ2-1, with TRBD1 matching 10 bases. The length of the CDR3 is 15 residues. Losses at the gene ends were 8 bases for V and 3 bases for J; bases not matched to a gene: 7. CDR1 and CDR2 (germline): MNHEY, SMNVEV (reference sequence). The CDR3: CASLTRDRGYNEQFF. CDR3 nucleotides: TGTGCCAGCCTCACCCGGGACAGGGGCTACAATGAGCAGTTCTTC.

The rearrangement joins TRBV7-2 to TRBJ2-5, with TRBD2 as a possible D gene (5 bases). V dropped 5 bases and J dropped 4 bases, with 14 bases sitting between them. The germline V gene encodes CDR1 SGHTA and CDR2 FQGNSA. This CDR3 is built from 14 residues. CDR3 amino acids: CASSPPWAGETQYF. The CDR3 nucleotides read TGTGCCAGCAGCCCCCCGTGGGCGGGAGAGACCCAGTACTTC. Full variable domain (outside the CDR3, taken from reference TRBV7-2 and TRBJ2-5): GAGVSQSPSNKVTEKGKDVELRCDPISGHTALYWYRQSLGQGLEFLIYFQGNSAPDKSGLPSDRFSAERTGGSVSTLTIQRTQQEDSAVYLCASSPPWAGETQYFGPGTRLLVL.

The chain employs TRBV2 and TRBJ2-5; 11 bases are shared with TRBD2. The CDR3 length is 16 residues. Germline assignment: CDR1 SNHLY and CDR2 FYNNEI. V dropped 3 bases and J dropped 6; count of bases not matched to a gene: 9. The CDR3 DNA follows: TGTGCCAGCAGTGATCGTATAGCGGGGGGGCAGAAGACCCAGTACTTC. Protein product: CASSDRIAGGQKTQYF.